Only one count was recorded for the clone carrying this TCR beta chain. The V segment lost 2 bases and the J segment 5 bases; nucleotides outside the gene matches: 6. Germline V gene sequence: CDR1 GTSNPN, CDR2 SVGIG (reference sequence). The CDR3 runs 14 residues. The data derive from a study of blood T cell repertoires in COVID-19. About the research overall: T cells, B-cell-depleted T cells, or PBMCs supplied cDNA or gDNA.

The protocol was immunoSEQ multiplex PCR, while the TCRdb copy is restricted to in-frame clones and leaves out a portion. The profile shows 150,000 to 200,000 clones, 70% to 90% of them singletons. This receptor was taken from a young man with acute or convalescent COVID-19. The chain has TRBV30 and TRBJ2-3; TRBD2 aligns across 8 bases. The sequenced material came from peripheral blood. As DNA, the CDR3 is TGTGCCTGGAGTAGAATCGGGGGGGTAGATACGCAGTATTTT. This encodes CAWSRIGGVDTQYF.